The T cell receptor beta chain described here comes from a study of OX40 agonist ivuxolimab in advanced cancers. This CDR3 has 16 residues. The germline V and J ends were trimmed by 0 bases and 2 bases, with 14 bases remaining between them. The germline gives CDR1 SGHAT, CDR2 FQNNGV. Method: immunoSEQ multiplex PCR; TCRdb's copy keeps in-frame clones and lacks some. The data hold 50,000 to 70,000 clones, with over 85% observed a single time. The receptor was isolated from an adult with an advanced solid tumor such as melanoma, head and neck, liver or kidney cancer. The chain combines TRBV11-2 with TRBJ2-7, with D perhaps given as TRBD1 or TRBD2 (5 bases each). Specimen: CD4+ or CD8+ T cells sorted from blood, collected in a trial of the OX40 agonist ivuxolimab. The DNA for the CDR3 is TGTGCCAGCAGCTTAGAGGGGACCAGGTTCCCCTACGAGCAGTACTTC. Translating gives CASSLEGTRFPYEQYF. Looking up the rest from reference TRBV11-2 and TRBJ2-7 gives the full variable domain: EAGVAQSPRYKIIEKRQSVAFWCNPISGHATLYWYQQILGQGPKLLIQFQNNGVVDDSQLPKDRFSAERLKGVDSTLKIQPAKLEDSAVYLCASSLEGTRFPYEQYFGPGTRLTVT.